Sequencing of this T cell receptor beta chain was carried out in a study of T-cell memory formation after mild COVID-19. Via MiXCR, TCRdb re-called the 5' RACE reads, giving one row per CDR3 protein. The table lists tens of thousands of distinct CDR3 sequences, 25% of them singletons. This clonotype was detected many times. CDR3 length: 15 residues. The ends lost 5 bases at V and 5 bases at J; junction bases unmatched: 9. Germline V CDR1 and CDR2: SGHVS, FNYEAQ. The chain employs TRBV7-6 and TRBJ2-5, with 9 nucleotides matching TRBD1. Sequencing was carried out using PBMCs or a T cell subset sorted from them (not recorded which). The TCR originated in a man aged 18 to 29 who had mild COVID-19 (a few samples of this study predate the infection). Cell type and time point are not known. The CDR3 region has the DNA TGTGCCAGCAGCCAACGACAGGGGGGCTGGGAGACCCAGTACTTC. Translating it yields CASSQRQGGWETQYF.